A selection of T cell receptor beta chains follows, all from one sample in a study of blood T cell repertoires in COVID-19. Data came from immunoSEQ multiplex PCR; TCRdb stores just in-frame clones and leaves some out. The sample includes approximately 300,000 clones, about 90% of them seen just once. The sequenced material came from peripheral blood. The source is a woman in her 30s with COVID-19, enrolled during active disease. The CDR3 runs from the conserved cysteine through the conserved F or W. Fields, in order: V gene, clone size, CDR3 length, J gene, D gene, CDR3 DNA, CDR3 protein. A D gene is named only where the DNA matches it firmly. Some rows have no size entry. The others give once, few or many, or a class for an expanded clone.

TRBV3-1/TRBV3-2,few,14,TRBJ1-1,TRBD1,TGTGCCAGCAGCCAGACAGGGATGAACACTGAAGCTTTCTTT,CASSQTGMNTEAFF
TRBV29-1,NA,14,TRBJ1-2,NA,TGCAGCGTTGAAGAGGGCAGGGCAATGGGTGGCTACACCTTC,CSVEEGRAMGGYTF
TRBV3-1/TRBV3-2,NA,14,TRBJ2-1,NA,TGTGCCAGCAGCCAAGATTTGACAGGCCATGAGCAGTTCTTC,CASSQDLTGHEQFF
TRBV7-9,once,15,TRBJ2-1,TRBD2,TGTGCCAGCAGCTTAGGGACGGGAGGGCCCTATGAGCAGTTCTTC,CASSLGTGGPYEQFF
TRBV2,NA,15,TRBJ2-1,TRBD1,TGTGCCAGCAGTGGGACAGGGGGCACTCCCAATGAGCAGTTCTTC,CASSGTGGTPNEQFF
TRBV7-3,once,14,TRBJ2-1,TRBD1,TGTGCCAGCAGCTTCCGCCAGGGGGACAATGAGCAGTTCTTC,CASSFRQGDNEQFF
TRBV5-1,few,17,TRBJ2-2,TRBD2,TGCGCCAGCAGCTCCCCGCGGGGAGGGCTCGTCACCGGGGAGCTGTTTTTT,CASSSPRGGLVTGELFF
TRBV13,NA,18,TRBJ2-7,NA,TGTGCCAGCAGCTTAGGCGTTCCCGGTCAGGGGTCCCGCTACGAGCAGTACTTC,CASSLGVPGQGSRYEQYF
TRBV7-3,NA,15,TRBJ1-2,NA,TGTGCCAGCAGCTTAACAGTGCAGGCGAACTATGGCTACACCTTC,CASSLTVQANYGYTF
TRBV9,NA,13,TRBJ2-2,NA,TGTGCCAGCAGCGTAGCCTACACCGGGGAGCTGTTTTTT,CASSVAYTGELFF
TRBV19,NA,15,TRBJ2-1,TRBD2,TGTGCCAGTAGCACCGGGACTAGCGGGGGCAATGAGCAGTTCTTC,CASSTGTSGGNEQFF
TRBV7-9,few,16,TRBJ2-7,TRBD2,TGTGCCAGCAGCTTATTTAGCGGGAGGTTTCCCTACGAGCAGTACTTC,CASSLFSGRFPYEQYF
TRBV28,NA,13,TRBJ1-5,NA,TGTGCCAGCACCCTAGAGTCCAATCAGCCCCAGCATTTT,CASTLESNQPQHF
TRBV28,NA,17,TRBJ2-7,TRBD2,TGTGCCAGCAGTCCCCACCGTGGACTAGCGGGATCGAACGAGCAGTACTTC,CASSPHRGLAGSNEQYF
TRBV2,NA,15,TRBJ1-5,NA,TGTGCCAGCAGTGCAGTATCCAGGGGCAATCAGCCCCAGCATTTT,CASSAVSRGNQPQHF
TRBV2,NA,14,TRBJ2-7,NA,TGTGCCAGCAGAATTACACAGGATTCCTACGAGCAGTACTTC,CASRITQDSYEQYF
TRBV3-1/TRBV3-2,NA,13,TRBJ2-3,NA,TGTGCCAGCAGCCCCGGCCGGAGAGATACGCAGTATTTT,CASSPGRRDTQYF
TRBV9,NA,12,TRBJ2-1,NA,TGTGCCAGCAGCGTAGGAGGGTATGAGCAGTTCTTC,CASSVGGYEQFF
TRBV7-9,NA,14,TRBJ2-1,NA,TGTGCCAGCAGCCCTAGGGGTACCTACAATGAGCAGTTCTTC,CASSPRGTYNEQFF
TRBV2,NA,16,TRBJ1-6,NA,TGTGCCAGCAGACCTAACAGGGCCGGCTATAATTCACCCCTCCACTTT,CASRPNRAGYNSPLHF
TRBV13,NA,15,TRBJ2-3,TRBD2,TGTGCCAGCAGCTTGGCGGGAGGGCCCACAGATACGCAGTATTTT,CASSLAGGPTDTQYF
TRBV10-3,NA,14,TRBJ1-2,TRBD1,TGTGCCATCAGATCCGACAGGGAAATATATGGCTACACCTTC,CAIRSDREIYGYTF
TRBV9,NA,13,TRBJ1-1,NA,TGTGCCAGCAGCGTAGTAGGGAGAACTGAAGCTTTCTTT,CASSVVGRTEAFF
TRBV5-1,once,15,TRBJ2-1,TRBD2,TGCGCCAGCAGCTTGGTAGCGGGGGGATACAATGAGCAGTTCTTC,CASSLVAGGYNEQFF
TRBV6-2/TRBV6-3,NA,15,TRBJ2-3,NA,TGTGCCAGCAGCCGTTCCTTGACCCGGGCAGATACGCAGTATTTT,CASSRSLTRADTQYF
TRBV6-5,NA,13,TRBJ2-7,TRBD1,TGTGCCACCCTCCGGCAGGGGGCAGGTGAGCAGTACTTC,CATLRQGAGEQYF
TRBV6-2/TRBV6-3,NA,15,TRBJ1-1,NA,TGTGCCAGCAGTTACCCGCAGGGGCGAGGCACTGAAGCTTTCTTT,CASSYPQGRGTEAFF
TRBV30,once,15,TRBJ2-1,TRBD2,TGTGCCTGGAGTGAGGTAGCGGGATCCTACAATGAGCAGTTCTTC,CAWSEVAGSYNEQFF
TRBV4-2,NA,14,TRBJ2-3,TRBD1,TGTGCCAGCGCCAGGGGGATTGGCACAGATACGCAGTATTTT,CASARGIGTDTQYF
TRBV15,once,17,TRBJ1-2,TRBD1,TGTGCCACTAAAGCCGGACAGGGGAATCTTATGGGTTATGGCTACACCTTC,CATKAGQGNLMGYGYTF
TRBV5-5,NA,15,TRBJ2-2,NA,TGTGCCAGCAGCTTCACGGGGGTAGTCACCGGGGAGCTGTTTTTT,CASSFTGVVTGELFF
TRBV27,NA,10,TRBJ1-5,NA,TGTGCGGCAGGGGACCAGCCCCAGCATTTT,CAAGDQPQHF
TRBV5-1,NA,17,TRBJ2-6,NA,TGCGCCAGCAGCTTTGATCGGGGAAGCTCTGGGGCCAACGTCCTGACTTTC,CASSFDRGSSGANVLTF
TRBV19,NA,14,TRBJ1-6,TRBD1,TGTGCCAGTAGTATCGGGACAGAGAATTCACCCCTCCACTTT,CASSIGTENSPLHF
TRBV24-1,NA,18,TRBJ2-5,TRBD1,TGTGCCACCAGTGACCGCGGGGCCGGGACAGGGTTGATCGAGACCCAGTACTTC,CATSDRGAGTGLIETQYF
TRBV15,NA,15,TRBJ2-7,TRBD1,TGTGCCACCAGCAGAGAACGGGACAGGGCCTACGAGCAGTACTTC,CATSRERDRAYEQYF
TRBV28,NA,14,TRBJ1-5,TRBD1,TGTGCCAGCAGTTTACGACAGGGGTATCAGCCCCAGCATTTT,CASSLRQGYQPQHF
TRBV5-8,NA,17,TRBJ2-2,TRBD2,TGTGCCAGCAGCTTGGAATGGGCTAGCGGGAGAACCGGGGAGCTGTTTTTT,CASSLEWASGRTGELFF
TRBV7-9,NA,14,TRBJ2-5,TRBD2,TGTGCCAGCAGTCTAGCGGGAGGAATAGAGACCCAGTACTTC,CASSLAGGIETQYF
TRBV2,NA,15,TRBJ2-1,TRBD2,TGTGCCAGCAGGAAGAAGCGGGAGAACGGGAATGAGCAGTTCTTC,CASRKKRENGNEQFF
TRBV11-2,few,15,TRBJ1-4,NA,TGTGCCAGCAGCACCTCAGGGGTTCATAATGAAAAACTGTTTTTT,CASSTSGVHNEKLFF
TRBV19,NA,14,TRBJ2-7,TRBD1,TGTGCCAGCGCAGGGGGCTCAAGATCGGGCGAGCAGTACTTC,CASAGGSRSGEQYF